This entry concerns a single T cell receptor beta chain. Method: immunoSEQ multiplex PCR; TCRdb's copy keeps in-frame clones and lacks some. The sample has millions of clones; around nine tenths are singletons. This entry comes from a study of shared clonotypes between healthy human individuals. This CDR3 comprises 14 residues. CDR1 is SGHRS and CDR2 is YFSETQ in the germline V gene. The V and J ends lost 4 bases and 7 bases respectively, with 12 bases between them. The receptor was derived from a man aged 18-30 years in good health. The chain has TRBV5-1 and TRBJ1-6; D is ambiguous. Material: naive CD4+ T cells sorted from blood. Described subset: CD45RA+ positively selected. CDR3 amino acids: CASSAGLENSPLHF. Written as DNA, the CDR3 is TGCGCCAGCAGCGCGGGGTTGGAGAATTCACCCCTCCACTTT.